The T cell receptor beta chain described here comes from a study of blood T cell repertoires in COVID-19. Study-level information: Material from acute and convalescent COVID-19 was sourced from the United States, Italy and Spain.

The data were produced by immunoSEQ multiplex PCR, yet TCRdb's version contains in-frame clones alone and is incomplete. The data show about 93,000 clones, 85% to 90% seen once. V was pared by 7 bases and J by 5 bases, with 8 bases of the junction left unmatched. This CDR3 comprises 14 residues. Per germline, CDR1 MNHEY and CDR2 SVGAGI. The V gene is TRBV6-5, the J gene TRBJ1-5, with 7 bases lining up with TRBD1. The sample taken for sequencing was peripheral blood. This receptor was taken from a human donor with active COVID-19. The donor label of this sample is uncertain. In DNA form, the CDR3 reads TGTGCCAGCACCCTTGACAGGGTCGATCAGCCCCAGCATTTT. Its translation is CASTLDRVDQPQHF.